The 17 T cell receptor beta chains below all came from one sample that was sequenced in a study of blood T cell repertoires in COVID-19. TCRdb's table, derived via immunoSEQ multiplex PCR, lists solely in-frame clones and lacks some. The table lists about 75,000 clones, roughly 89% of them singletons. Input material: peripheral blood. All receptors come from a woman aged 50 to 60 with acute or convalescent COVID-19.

The CDR3 bases are TGTGCCAGCAGCTCTACAGGGGAGGCCCGGACGCGTGGCTACACCTTC. It is translated as CASSSTGEARTRGYTF. The chain combines TRBV28 with TRBJ1-2, with 7 bases fitting TRBD1. This CDR3 comprises 16 residues. Germline V lookup: CDR1 MDHEN, CDR2 SYDVKM. V gave up 6 bases and J gave up 7 bases; unmatched junction bases: 17.

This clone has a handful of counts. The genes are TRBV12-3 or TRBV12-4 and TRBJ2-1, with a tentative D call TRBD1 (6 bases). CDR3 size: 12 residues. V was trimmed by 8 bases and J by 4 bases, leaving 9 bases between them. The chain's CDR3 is CASYRVYNEQFF. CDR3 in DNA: TGTGCCAGCTACAGGGTTTACAATGAGCAGTTCTTC.

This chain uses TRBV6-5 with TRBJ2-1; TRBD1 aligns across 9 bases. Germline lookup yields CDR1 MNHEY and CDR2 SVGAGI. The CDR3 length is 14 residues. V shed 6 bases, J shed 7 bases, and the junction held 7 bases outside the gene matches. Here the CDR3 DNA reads TGTGCCAGCAGCGCCGGGACAGGGTGGAATGAGCAGTTCTTC. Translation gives CASSAGTGWNEQFF.

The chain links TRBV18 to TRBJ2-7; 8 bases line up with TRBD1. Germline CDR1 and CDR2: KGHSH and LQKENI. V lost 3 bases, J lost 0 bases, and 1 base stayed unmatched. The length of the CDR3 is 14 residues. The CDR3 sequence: CASSPQGASYEQYF. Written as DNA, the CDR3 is TGTGCCAGCTCACCGCAGGGGGCCTCCTACGAGCAGTACTTC.

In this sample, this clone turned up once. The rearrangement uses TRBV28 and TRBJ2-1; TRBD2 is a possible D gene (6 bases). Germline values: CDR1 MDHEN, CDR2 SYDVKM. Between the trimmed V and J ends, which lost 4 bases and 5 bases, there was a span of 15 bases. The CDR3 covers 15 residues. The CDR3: CASSSPAGRNNEQFF. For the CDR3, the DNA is TGTGCCAGCAGTTCCCCCGCGGGACGGAACAATGAGCAGTTCTTC.

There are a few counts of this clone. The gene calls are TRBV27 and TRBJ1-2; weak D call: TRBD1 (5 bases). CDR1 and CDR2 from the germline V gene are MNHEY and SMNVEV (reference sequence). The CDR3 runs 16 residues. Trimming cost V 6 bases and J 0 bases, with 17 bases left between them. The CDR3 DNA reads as TGTGCCAGCAGGACTCGACAGTCCCGTACTAACTATGGCTACACCTTC. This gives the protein CASRTRQSRTNYGYTF.

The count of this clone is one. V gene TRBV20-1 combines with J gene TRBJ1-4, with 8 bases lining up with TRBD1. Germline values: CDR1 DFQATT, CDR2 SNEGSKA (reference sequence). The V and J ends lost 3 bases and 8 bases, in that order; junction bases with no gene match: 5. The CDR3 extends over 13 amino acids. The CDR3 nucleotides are TGCAGTGCTAGTCAGGGGGCGAAGGAAAAACTGTTTTTT. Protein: CSASQGAKEKLFF.

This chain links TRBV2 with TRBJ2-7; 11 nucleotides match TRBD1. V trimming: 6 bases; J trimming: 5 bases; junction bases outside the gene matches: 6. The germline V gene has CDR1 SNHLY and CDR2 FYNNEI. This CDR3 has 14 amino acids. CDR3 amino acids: CASRERTGGHEQYF. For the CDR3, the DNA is TGTGCCAGCAGAGAGCGGACAGGGGGCCACGAGCAGTACTTC.

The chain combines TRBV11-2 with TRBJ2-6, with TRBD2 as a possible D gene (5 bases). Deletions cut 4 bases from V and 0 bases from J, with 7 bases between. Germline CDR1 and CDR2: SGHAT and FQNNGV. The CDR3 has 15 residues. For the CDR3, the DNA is TGTGCCAGCAGCTCCGGGGTCTCTGGGGCCAACGTCCTGACTTTC. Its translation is CASSSGVSGANVLTF.

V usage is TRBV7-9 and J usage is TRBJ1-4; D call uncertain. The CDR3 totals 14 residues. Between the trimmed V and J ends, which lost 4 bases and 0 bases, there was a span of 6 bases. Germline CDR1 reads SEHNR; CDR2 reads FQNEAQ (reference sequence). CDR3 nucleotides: TGTGCCAGCAGCTGGGCAGCAACTAATGAAAAACTGTTTTTT. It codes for CASSWAATNEKLFF.

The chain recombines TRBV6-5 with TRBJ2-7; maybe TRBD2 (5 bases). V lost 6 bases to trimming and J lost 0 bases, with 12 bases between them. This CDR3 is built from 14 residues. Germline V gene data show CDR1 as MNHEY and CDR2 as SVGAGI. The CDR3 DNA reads TGTGCCAGCAGCCGGGATTCCCTCTCCTACGAGCAGTACTTC. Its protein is CASSRDSLSYEQYF.

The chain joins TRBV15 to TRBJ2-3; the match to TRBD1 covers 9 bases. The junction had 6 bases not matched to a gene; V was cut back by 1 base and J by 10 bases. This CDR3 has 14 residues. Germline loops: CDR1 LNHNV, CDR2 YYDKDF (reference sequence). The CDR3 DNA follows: TGTGCCACCAGCAGAGGACAGGGGGTGGCGGCGCAGTATTTT. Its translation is CATSRGQGVAAQYF.

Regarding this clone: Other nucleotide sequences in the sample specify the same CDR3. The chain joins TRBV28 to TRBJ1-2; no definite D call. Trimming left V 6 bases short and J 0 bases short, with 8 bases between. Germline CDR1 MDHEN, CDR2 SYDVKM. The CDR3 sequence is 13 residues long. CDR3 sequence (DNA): TGTGCCAGCAGACCCACAGCTAACTATGGCTACACCTTC. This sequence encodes CASRPTANYGYTF.

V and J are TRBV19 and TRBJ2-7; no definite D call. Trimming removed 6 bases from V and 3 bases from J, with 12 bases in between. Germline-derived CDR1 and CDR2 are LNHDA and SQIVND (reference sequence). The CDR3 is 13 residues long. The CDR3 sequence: CASSSDKHYEQYF. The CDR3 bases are TGTGCCAGTAGCTCTGACAAACACTACGAGCAGTACTTC.

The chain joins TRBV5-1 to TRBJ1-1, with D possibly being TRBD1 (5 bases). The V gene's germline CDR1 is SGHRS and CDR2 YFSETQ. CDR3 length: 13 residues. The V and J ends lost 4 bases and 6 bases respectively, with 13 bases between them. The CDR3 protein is CASSPFGGAEAFF. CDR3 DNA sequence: TGCGCCAGCAGCCCGTTTGGGGGGGCTGAAGCTTTCTTT.

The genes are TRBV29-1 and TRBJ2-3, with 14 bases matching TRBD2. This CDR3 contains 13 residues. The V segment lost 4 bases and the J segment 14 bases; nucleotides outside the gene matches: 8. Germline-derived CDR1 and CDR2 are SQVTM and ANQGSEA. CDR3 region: CSVAPGLAGEWYF. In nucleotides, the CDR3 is TGCAGCGTTGCCCCGGGACTAGCGGGAGAATGGTATTTT.

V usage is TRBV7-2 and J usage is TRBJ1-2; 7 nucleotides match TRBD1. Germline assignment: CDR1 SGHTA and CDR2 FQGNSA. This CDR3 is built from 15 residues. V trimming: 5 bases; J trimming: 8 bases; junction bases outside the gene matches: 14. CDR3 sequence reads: CASSQGVGQLQGYTF. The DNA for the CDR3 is TGTGCCAGCAGCCAAGGGGTGGGACAGTTGCAGGGCTACACCTTC.